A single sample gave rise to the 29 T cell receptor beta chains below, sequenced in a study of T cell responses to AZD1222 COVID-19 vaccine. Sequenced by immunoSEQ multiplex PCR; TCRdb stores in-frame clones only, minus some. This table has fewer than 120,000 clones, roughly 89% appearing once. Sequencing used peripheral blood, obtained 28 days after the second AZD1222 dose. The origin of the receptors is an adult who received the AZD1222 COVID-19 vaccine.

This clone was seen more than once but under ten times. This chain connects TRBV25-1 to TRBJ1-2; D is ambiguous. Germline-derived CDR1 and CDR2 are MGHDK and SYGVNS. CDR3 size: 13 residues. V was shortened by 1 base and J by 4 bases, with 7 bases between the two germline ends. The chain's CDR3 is CASSESNFYGYTF. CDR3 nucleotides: TGTGCCAGCAGTGAATCCAATTTCTATGGCTACACCTTC.

The CDR3 DNA is TGTGCCAGCAGTTACGAGGGGAAGAGCAATCAGCCCCAGCATTTT. Encoded protein: CASSYEGKSNQPQHF. The chain uses TRBV28 and TRBJ1-5; tentative D call: TRBD1 (5 bases). This CDR3 contains 15 residues. V dropped 4 bases and J dropped 1 base, with 11 bases sitting between them. The germline gives CDR1 MDHEN, CDR2 SYDVKM.

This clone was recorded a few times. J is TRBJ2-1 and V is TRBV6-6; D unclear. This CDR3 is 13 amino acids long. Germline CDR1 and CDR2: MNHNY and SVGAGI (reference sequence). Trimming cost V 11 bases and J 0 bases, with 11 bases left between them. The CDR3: CAGEASSYNEQFF. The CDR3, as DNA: TGTGCCGGCGAGGCTAGCTCCTACAATGAGCAGTTCTTC.

In DNA, the CDR3 is TGTGCCACTTCAAGCGGTGAGCAGTTCTTC. This encodes CATSSGEQFF. The chain uses TRBV7-9 and TRBJ2-1, with D maybe TRBD2 (5 bases). The CDR3 contains 10 residues. V lost 10 bases, J lost 9 bases, and 10 bases lay in between. From germline, CDR1 is SEHNR and CDR2 FQNEAQ (reference sequence).

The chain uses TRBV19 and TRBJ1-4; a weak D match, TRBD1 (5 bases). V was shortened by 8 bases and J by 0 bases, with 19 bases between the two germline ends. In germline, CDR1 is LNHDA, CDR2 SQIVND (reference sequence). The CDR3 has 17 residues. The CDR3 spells CASQPYSQGATNEKLFF. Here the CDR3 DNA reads TGTGCCAGTCAACCTTATAGCCAGGGCGCAACTAATGAAAAACTGTTTTTT.

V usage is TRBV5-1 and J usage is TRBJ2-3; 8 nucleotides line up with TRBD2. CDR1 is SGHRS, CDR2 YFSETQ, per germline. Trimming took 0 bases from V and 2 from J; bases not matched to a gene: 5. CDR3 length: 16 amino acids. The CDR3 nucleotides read TGCGCCAGCAGCTTGGGGGCTAGCGGGTTCACAGATACGCAGTATTTT. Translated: CASSLGASGFTDTQYF.

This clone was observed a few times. The CDR3 protein is CASSLSTRVGSGANVLTF. In DNA, the CDR3 is TGTGCCAGCAGCTTATCAACCAGGGTGGGATCTGGGGCCAACGTCCTGACTTTC. The V gene is TRBV5-4, the J gene TRBJ2-6, with D perhaps TRBD1 (5 bases). The germline V gene encodes CDR1 SGHNT and CDR2 YYREEE (reference sequence). This CDR3 is 18 amino acids long. V shed 2 bases and J shed 1 base, with 16 bases lying between them.

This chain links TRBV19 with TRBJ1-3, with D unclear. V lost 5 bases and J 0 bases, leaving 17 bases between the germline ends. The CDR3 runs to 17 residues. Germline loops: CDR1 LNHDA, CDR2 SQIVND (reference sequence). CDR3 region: CASSAGNRALSGNTIYF. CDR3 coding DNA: TGTGCCAGTAGTGCCGGTAATAGGGCGCTCTCTGGAAACACCATATATTTT.

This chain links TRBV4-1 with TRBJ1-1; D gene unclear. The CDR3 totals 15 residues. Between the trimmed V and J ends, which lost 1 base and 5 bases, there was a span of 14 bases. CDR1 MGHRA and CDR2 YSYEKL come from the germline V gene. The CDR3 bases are TGCGCCAGCAGCCAAGTCCCAAGGGCGGTGACTGAAGCTTTCTTT. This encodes CASSQVPRAVTEAFF.

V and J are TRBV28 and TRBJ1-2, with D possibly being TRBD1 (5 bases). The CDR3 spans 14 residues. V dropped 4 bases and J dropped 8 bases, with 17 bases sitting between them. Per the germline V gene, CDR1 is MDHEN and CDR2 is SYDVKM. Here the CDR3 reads CASSSAGTPLGYTF. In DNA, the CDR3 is TGTGCCAGCAGTTCCGCAGGGACCCCACTGGGCTACACCTTC.

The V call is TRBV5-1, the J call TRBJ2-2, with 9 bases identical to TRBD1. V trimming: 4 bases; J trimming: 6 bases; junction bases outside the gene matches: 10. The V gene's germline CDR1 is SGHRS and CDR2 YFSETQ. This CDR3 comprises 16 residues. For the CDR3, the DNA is TGCGCCAGCAGCCTGACGGGACAGGGTGATTCCGGGGAGCTGTTTTTT. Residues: CASSLTGQGDSGELFF.

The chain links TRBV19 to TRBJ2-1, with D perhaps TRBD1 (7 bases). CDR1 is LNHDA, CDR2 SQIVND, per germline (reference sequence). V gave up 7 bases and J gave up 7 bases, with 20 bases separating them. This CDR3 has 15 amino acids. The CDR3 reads CASNTNRGGRNEQFF. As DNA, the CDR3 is TGTGCCAGTAATACAAACAGGGGAGGTAGGAATGAGCAGTTCTTC.

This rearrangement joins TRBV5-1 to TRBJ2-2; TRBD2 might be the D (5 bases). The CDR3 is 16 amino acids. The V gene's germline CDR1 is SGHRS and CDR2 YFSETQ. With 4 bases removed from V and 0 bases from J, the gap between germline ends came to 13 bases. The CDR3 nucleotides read TGCGCCAGCAGCGGTGGTGCGGGCACGAACACCGGGGAGCTGTTTTTT. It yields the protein CASSGGAGTNTGELFF.

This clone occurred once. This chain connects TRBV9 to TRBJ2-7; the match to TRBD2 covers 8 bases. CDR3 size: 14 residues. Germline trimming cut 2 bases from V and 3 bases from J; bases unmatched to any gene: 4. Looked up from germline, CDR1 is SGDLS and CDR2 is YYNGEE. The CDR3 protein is CASSVSGASYEQYF. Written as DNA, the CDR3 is TGTGCCAGCAGCGTTAGCGGGGCAAGCTACGAGCAGTACTTC. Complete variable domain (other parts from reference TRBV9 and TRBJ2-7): DSGVTQTPKHLITATGQRVTLRCSPRSGDLSVYWYQQSLDQGLQFLIQYYNGEERAKGNILERFSAQQFPDLHSELNLSSLELGDSALYFCASSVSGASYEQYFGPGTRLTVT.

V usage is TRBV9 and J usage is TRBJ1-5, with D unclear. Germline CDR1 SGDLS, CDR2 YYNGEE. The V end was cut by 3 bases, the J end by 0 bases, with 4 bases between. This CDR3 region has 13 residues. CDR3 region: CASSAFSNQPQHF. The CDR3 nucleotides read TGTGCCAGCAGCGCGTTTAGCAATCAGCCCCAGCATTTT. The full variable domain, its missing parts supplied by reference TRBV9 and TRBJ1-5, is DSGVTQTPKHLITATGQRVTLRCSPRSGDLSVYWYQQSLDQGLQFLIQYYNGEERAKGNILERFSAQQFPDLHSELNLSSLELGDSALYFCASSAFSNQPQHFGDGTRLSIL.

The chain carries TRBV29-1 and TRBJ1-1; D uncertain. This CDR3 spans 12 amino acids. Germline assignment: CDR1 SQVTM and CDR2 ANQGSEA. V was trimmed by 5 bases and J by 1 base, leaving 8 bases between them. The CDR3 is CSVRASNTEAFF. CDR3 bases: TGCAGCGTTCGCGCTTCGAACACTGAAGCTTTCTTT.

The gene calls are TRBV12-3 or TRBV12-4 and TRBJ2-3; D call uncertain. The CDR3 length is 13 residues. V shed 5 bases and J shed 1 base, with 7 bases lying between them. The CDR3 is CASSRAGTDTQYF. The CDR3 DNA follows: TGTGCCAGCAGTCGTGCTGGCACAGATACGCAGTATTTT.

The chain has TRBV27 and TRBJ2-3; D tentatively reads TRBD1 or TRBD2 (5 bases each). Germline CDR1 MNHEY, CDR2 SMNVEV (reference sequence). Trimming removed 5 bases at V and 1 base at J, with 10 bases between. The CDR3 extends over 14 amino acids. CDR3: CASSPLGGTDTQYF. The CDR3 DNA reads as TGTGCCAGCAGTCCCCTGGGGGGCACAGATACGCAGTATTTT.

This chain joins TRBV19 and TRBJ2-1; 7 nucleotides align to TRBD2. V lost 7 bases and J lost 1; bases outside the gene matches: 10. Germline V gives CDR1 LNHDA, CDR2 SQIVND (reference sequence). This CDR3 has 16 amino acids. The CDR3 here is CASTAKRGNSYNEQFF. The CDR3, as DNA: TGTGCCAGTACCGCTAAGCGGGGAAATTCCTACAATGAGCAGTTCTTC.

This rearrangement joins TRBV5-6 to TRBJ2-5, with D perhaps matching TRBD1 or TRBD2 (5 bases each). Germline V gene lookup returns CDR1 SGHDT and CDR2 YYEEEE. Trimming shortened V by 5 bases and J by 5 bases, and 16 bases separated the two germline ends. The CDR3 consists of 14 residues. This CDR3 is CASSPPGPRETQYF. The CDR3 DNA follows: TGTGCCAGCAGTCCTCCGGGACCGCGCGAGACCCAGTACTTC.

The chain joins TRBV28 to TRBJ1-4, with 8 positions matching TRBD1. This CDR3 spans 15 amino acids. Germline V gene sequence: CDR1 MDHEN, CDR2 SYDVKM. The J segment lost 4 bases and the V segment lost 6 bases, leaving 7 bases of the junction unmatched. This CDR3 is CASRVGQGGNEKLFF. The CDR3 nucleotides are TGTGCCAGCAGGGTCGGACAGGGTGGTAATGAAAAACTGTTTTTT.

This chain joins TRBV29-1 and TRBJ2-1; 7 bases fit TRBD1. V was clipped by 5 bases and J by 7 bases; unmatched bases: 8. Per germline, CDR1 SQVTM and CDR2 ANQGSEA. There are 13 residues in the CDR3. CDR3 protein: CSVSRQGPNEQFF. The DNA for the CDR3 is TGCAGCGTTAGCAGACAGGGTCCGAATGAGCAGTTCTTC.

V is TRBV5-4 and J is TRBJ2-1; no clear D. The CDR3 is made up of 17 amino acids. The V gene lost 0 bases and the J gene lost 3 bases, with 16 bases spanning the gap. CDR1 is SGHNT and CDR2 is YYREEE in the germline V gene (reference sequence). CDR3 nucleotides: TGTGCCAGCAGCTTGGAGATAGGTTTGTCAAGCTACAATGAGCAGTTCTTC. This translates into CASSLEIGLSSYNEQFF. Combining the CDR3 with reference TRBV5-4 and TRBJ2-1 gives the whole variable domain ETGVTQSPTHLIKTRGQQVTLRCSSQSGHNTVSWYQQALGQGPQFIFQYYREEENGRGNFPPRFSGLQFPNYSSELNVNALELDDSALYLCASSLEIGLSSYNEQFFGPGTRLTVL.

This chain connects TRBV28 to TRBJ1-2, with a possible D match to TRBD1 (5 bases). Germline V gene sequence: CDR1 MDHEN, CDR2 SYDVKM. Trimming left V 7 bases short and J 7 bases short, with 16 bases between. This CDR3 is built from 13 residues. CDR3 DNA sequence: TGTGCCAGCAAGCCGGGGGGGTTCTTTGGCTACACCTTC. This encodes CASKPGGFFGYTF.

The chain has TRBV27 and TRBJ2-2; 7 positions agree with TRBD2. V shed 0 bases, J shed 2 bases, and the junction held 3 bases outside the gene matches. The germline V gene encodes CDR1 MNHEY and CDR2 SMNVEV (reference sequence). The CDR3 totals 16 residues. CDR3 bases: TGTGCCAGCAGTTTATCGGCTAGCGGCAACACCGGGGAGCTGTTTTTT. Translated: CASSLSASGNTGELFF.

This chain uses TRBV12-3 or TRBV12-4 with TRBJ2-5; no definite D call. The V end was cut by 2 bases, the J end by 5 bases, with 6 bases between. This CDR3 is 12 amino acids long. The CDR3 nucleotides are TGTGCCAGCAGTTTAAATGCGGAGACCCAGTACTTC. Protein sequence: CASSLNAETQYF.

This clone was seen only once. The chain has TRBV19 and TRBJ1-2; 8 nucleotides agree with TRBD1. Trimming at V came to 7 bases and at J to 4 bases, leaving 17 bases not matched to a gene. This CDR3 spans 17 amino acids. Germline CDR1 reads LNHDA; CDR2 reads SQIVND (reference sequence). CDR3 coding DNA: TGTGCCAGTATCAAGGGAGATACAGGGGGTCGTGGCTATGGCTACACCTTC. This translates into CASIKGDTGGRGYGYTF.

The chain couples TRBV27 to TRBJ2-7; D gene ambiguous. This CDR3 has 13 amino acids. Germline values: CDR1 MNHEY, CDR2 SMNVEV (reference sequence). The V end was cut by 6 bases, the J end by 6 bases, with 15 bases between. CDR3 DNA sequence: TGTGCCAGCAGCCCTAAACAGATGGCCGAGCAGTACTTC. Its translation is CASSPKQMAEQYF.

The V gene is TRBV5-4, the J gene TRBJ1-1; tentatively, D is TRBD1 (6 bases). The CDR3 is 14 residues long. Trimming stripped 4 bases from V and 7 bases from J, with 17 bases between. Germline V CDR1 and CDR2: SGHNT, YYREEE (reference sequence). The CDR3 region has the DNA TGTGCCAGCAGCGCCCAGGGGTTCGATAGTGAAGCTTTCTTT. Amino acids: CASSAQGFDSEAFF.